This entry lists 26 T cell receptor beta chains sequenced from one sample in a study of cytomegalovirus exposure and HLA in healthy donors. Primers: 60 Vbeta forward and 13 Jbeta reverse. Sequencing used immunoSEQ multiplex PCR; TCRdb keeps in-frame clones, though not all of them. The table records about 180,000 clones, roughly 80% of them present only once. The sequencing sample was made of PBMCs. The receptor source for this set is a middle-aged man in good health and CMV-seronegative.

This chain uses TRBV7-2 with TRBJ2-2, with 7 bases aligning to TRBD1. Germline V gene lookup returns CDR1 SGHTA and CDR2 FQGNSA. The CDR3 spans 13 residues. Trimming took 6 bases from V and 5 from J; bases not matched to a gene: 3. CDR3 sequence reads: CASRYRGTGELFF. The CDR3 bases are TGTGCCAGCAGATACAGGGGTACCGGGGAGCTGTTTTTT.

This rearrangement joins TRBV7-9 to TRBJ1-2, with 8 positions matching TRBD1. The germline V gene has CDR1 SEHNR and CDR2 FQNEAQ (reference sequence). The CDR3 sequence is 14 residues long. V lost 6 bases and J lost 4; bases outside the gene matches: 7. The DNA of the CDR3 is TGTGCCAGCAGTCATAGCACAGGGGGCTATGGCTACACCTTC. Amino acid sequence: CASSHSTGGYGYTF.

This clone was observed once. The genes are TRBV10-3 and TRBJ2-1; TRBD1 aligns across 12 bases. The V and J ends lost 3 bases and 9 bases, in that order; junction bases with no gene match: 6. Germline CDR1 reads ENHRY; CDR2 reads SYGVKD. The CDR3 runs to 15 residues. The CDR3 region has the DNA TGTGCCATCAGTGACGCCCGGGACAGGGGGCGTGAGCAGTTCTTC. This encodes CAISDARDRGREQFF.

The chain uses TRBV30 and TRBJ1-1; D gene uncertain. Germline V lookup: CDR1 GTSNPN, CDR2 SVGIG (reference sequence). With 4 bases removed from V and 1 base from J, the gap between germline ends came to 10 bases. This CDR3 is 13 amino acids long. CDR3: CAWTTGPNTEAFF. The CDR3 DNA reads TGTGCCTGGACGACTGGTCCGAACACTGAAGCTTTCTTT.

The chain has TRBV4-1 and TRBJ2-5; D is perhaps TRBD1 (6 bases). In germline, CDR1 is MGHRA, CDR2 YSYEKL. This CDR3 comprises 15 residues. V shed 1 base and J shed 0 bases, with 9 bases lying between them. The chain's CDR3 is CASSQGQEYQETQYF. The CDR3, as DNA: TGCGCCAGCAGCCAAGGACAGGAGTACCAAGAGACCCAGTACTTC.

This chain joins TRBV13 and TRBJ2-7; D remains unclear. Per germline, CDR1 PRHDT and CDR2 FYEKMQ (reference sequence). Trimming took off 6 bases at V and 6 bases at J, with 12 bases between the two ends. This CDR3 is 12 amino acids long. The CDR3 DNA sequence: TGTGCCAGCAGTTCATACCCCGGCGAGCAGTACTTC. This sequence encodes CASSSYPGEQYF.

This rearrangement joins TRBV6-1 to TRBJ2-3; maybe TRBD2 (5 bases). In germline, CDR1 is MNHNS, CDR2 SASEGT. V lost 4 bases and J lost 2, with 7 bases in between. The CDR3 is made up of 13 amino acids. Here the CDR3 reads CASSVGDTDTQYF. The CDR3 DNA is TGTGCCAGCAGTGTGGGAGACACAGATACGCAGTATTTT.

The chain combines TRBV4-2 with TRBJ2-2; weak D call: TRBD2 (6 bases). This CDR3 region has 17 residues. Germline values: CDR1 LGHNA, CDR2 YNFKEQ. The V and J ends lost 3 bases and 3 bases respectively, with 17 bases between them. The CDR3 is CASSQAPRDSDTGELFF. CDR3 nucleotides: TGTGCCAGCAGCCAGGCTCCCCGGGACTCAGACACCGGGGAGCTGTTTTTT.

This clone was seen a single time. This chain uses TRBV6-1 with TRBJ2-5; the D gene is possibly TRBD1 (5 bases). The CDR3 spans 15 residues. Germline CDR1 reads MNHNS; CDR2 reads SASEGT. Trimming stripped 2 bases from V and 2 bases from J, with 12 bases between. As DNA, the CDR3 is TGTGCCAGCAGTGAAAGCAGGGTACAACAAGAGACCCAGTACTTC. It encodes CASSESRVQQETQYF.

V and J are TRBV5-1 and TRBJ1-4, with D tentatively TRBD1 (5 bases). In germline, CDR1 is SGHRS, CDR2 YFSETQ. Trimming stripped 1 base from V and 7 bases from J, with 11 bases between. The CDR3 has 14 amino acids. CDR3 DNA sequence: TGCGCCAGCAGCTTGTCGTCAGGGCTTGAAAAACTGTTTTTT. It yields the protein CASSLSSGLEKLFF.

This chain uses TRBV5-1 with TRBJ2-2, with 7 bases aligning to TRBD1. V trimming: 3 bases; J trimming: 3 bases; junction bases outside the gene matches: 2. Germline CDR1 and CDR2: SGHRS and YFSETQ. The CDR3 totals 14 residues. The CDR3 DNA is TGCGCCAGCAGCTGGGACAGCCACACCGGGGAGCTGTTTTTT. Its protein is CASSWDSHTGELFF.

The J gene is TRBJ1-5, the V gene TRBV7-2; TRBD1 matches at 7 bases. The ends lost 1 base at V and 6 bases at J; junction bases unmatched: 3. This CDR3 region has 14 residues. From germline, CDR1 is SGHTA and CDR2 FQGNSA. CDR3 residues: CASSLGDSLQPQHF. The CDR3 DNA sequence: TGTGCCAGCAGCTTAGGGGACAGTCTTCAGCCCCAGCATTTT. Full variable domain (missing parts from reference TRBV7-2 and TRBJ1-5): GAGVSQSPSNKVTEKGKDVELRCDPISGHTALYWYRQSLGQGLEFLIYFQGNSAPDKSGLPSDRFSAERTGGSVSTLTIQRTQQEDSAVYLCASSLGDSLQPQHFGDGTRLSIL.

The rearrangement uses TRBV27 and TRBJ2-7, with TRBD2 identical over 10 bases. Germline V CDR1 and CDR2: MNHEY, SMNVEV (reference sequence). Trimming cost V 10 bases and J 8 bases; bases outside gene matches: 14. The CDR3 extends over 14 amino acids. CDR3 nucleotide sequence: TGTGCCACCTCCACTAGCGGGGCCTCTTGGAAGCAGTACTTC. Its translation is CATSTSGASWKQYF.

This clone came up once. The chain carries TRBV2 and TRBJ1-6; unclear D gene. Per the germline V gene, CDR1 is SNHLY and CDR2 is FYNNEI. V was cut by 5 bases and J by 7 bases, with 12 bases left in between. This CDR3 has 14 residues. The CDR3: CASSSGFANSPLHF. The CDR3 nucleotides read TGTGCCAGCAGTTCAGGTTTCGCGAATTCACCCCTCCACTTT.

The chain is built from TRBV6-1 and TRBJ1-2; no clear D gene. This CDR3 is 13 amino acids long. V lost 6 bases and J 11 bases, leaving 19 bases between the germline ends. Looked up from germline, CDR1 is MNHNS and CDR2 is SASEGT. CDR3 nucleotide sequence: TGTGCCAGCAGAATAGGGCTGCCTGGGAGATACACCTTC. Amino acid sequence: CASRIGLPGRYTF.

The chain joins TRBV9 to TRBJ2-1; D is undetermined. V was clipped by 4 bases and J by 0 bases, with 11 bases between them. The germline V gene encodes CDR1 SGDLS and CDR2 YYNGEE. This CDR3 has 15 amino acids. The CDR3 bases are TGTGCCAGCAGCAGGCAGGTCTACTCCTACAATGAGCAGTTCTTC. It specifies CASSRQVYSYNEQFF.

The chain has TRBV6-5 and TRBJ1-3; 8 bases match TRBD1. V shed 2 bases, J shed 2 bases, and the junction held 2 bases outside the gene matches. This CDR3 has 15 residues. Germline V gives CDR1 MNHEY, CDR2 SVGAGI. CDR3 sequence (DNA): TGTGCCAGCAGTTACGCGGGACAGGCTGGAAACACCATATATTTT. Its translation: CASSYAGQAGNTIYF.

V is TRBV6-1 and J is TRBJ2-7; possible D gene TRBD1, 5 bases. V was pared by 2 bases and J by 6 bases, with 14 bases between. There are 14 residues in the CDR3. Germline CDR1 is MNHNS and CDR2 is SASEGT. The CDR3 nucleotides read TGTGCCAGCAGTGAATCCGAAGGGGCCTCCGAGCAGTACTTC. This sequence encodes CASSESEGASEQYF.

The V and J genes are TRBV5-1 and TRBJ1-6; D ambiguous. This CDR3 contains 15 residues. V lost 1 base, J lost 0 bases, and 5 bases lay in between. Per germline, CDR1 SGHRS and CDR2 YFSETQ. This chain's CDR3 is CASSLTSSYNSPLHF. The CDR3 nucleotides are TGCGCCAGCAGCTTGACGAGCTCCTATAATTCACCCCTCCACTTT.

This rearrangement joins TRBV11-2 to TRBJ1-2, with D unclear. Germline V lookup: CDR1 SGHAT, CDR2 FQNNGV. The CDR3 length is 13 residues. Trimming removed 1 base from V and 8 bases from J, with 11 bases in between. The CDR3 DNA follows: TGTGCCAGCAGCTTAGGGCTCTCGGGGGGCTACACCTTC. Amino acid sequence: CASSLGLSGGYTF.

The V and J genes are TRBV7-9 and TRBJ1-4, with D possibly TRBD1 on 5 matching bases. The CDR3 covers 13 residues. Per the germline V gene, CDR1 is SEHNR and CDR2 is FQNEAQ (reference sequence). V lost 6 bases to trimming and J lost 6 bases, with 11 bases between them. The CDR3 protein is CASRGGVDEKLFF. Written as DNA, the CDR3 is TGTGCCAGCAGGGGGGGAGTGGATGAAAAACTGTTTTTT.

The chain uses TRBV6-6 and TRBJ2-5; the D is unclear. Trimming stripped 10 bases from V and 5 bases from J, with 20 bases between. Germline V gene lookup returns CDR1 MNHNY and CDR2 SVGAGI (reference sequence). CDR3 length: 14 residues. CDR3 residues: CATGTGPPSETQYF. The DNA for the CDR3 is TGTGCCACTGGTACGGGTCCCCCCTCGGAGACCCAGTACTTC.

The chain joins TRBV5-6 to TRBJ1-2; D unclear. V was cut by 4 bases and J by 1 base, with 17 bases left in between. The germline CDR1 and CDR2 sequences are SGHDT and YYEEEE. The CDR3 extends over 16 amino acids. CDR3 sequence reads: CASSQSYMEFNYGYTF. CDR3 nucleotide sequence: TGTGCCAGCAGCCAGAGCTACATGGAGTTTAACTATGGCTACACCTTC.

The rearrangement links TRBV4-3 to TRBJ2-3; possibly TRBD1 for D (6 bases). CDR3 length: 17 residues. With 1 base removed from V and 0 bases from J, the gap between germline ends came to 14 bases. Germline CDR1 reads LGHNA; CDR2 reads YSLEER. The CDR3 DNA reads as TGCGCCAGCAGCCAAGGCACTCAGGGGAGTAGCACAGATACGCAGTATTTT. Protein product: CASSQGTQGSSTDTQYF.

The rearrangement uses TRBV10-3 and TRBJ2-1; 13 bases agree with TRBD2. The length of the CDR3 is 15 residues. Trimming cost V 6 bases and J 8 bases; bases outside gene matches: 7. Per germline, CDR1 ENHRY and CDR2 SYGVKD. Written as DNA, the CDR3 is TGTGCCATCAGGACTAGCGGGAGGATAGGGGATGAGCAGTTCTTC. It specifies CAIRTSGRIGDEQFF.

The chain recombines TRBV2 with TRBJ2-2; D not certain. CDR3 length equals 14 residues. Germline V CDR1 and CDR2: SNHLY, FYNNEI. The germline V and J ends were trimmed by 4 bases and 7 bases, with 13 bases remaining between them. The CDR3 here is CASSAVSRNGELFF. Here the CDR3 DNA reads TGTGCCAGCAGTGCGGTAAGCCGTAACGGGGAGCTGTTTTTT.